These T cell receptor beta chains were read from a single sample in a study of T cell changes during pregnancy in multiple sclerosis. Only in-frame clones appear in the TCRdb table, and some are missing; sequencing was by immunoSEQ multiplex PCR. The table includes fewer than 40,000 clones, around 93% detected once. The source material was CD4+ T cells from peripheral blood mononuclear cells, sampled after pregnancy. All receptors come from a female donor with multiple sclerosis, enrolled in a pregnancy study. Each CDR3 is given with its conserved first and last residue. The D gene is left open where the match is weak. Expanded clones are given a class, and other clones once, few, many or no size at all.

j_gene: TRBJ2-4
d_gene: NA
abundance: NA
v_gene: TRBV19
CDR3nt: TGTGCCAGTAGTAACGTAGACATTCAGTACTTC
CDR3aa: CASSNVDIQYF

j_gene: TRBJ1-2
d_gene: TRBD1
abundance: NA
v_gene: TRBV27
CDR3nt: TGTGCCAGCAGTTTACTGGCCGGGACAGGGGGGGGAACCTATGGCTACACCTTC
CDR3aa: CASSLLAGTGGGTYGYTF

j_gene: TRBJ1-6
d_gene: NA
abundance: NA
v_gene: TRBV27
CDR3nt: TGTGCCAGCAGTTTGTTCACAGTTGATAATTCACCCCTCCACTTT
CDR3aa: CASSLFTVDNSPLHF

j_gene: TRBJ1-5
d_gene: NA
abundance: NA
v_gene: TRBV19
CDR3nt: TGTGCCAGTAGTGACAGCATTCATCAGCCCCAGCATTTT
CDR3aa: CASSDSIHQPQHF

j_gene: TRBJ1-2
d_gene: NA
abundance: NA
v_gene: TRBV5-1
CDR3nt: TGCGCCAGCAGCTTGGACGTTTGGGAGACCTATGGCTACACCTTC
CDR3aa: CASSLDVWETYGYTF

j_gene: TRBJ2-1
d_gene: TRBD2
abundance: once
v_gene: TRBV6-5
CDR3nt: TGTGCCAGCGGACGACTAGCGAGTGAGCAGTTCTTC
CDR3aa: CASGRLASEQFF

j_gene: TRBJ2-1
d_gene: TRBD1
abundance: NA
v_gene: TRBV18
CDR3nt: TGTGCCAGCTCACAGGACAGGGTCAATGAGCAGTTCTTC
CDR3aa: CASSQDRVNEQFF

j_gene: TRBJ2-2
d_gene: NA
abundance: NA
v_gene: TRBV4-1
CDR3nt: TGCGCCAGCAGCCAAGAGAGAAGTAGAGGTGGGGAGCTGTTTTTT
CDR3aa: CASSQERSRGGELFF

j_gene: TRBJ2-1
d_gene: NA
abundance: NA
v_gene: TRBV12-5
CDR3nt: TGTGCTAGTGCCCTGCGGACTACCGACAATGAGCAGTTCTTC
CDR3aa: CASALRTTDNEQFF

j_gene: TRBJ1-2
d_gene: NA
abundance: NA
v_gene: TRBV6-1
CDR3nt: TGTGCCAGCAGGGGGGGGCGGTCCTATGGCTACACCTTC
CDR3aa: CASRGGRSYGYTF

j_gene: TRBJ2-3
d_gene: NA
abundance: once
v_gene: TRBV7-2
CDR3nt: TGTGCCAGCACCAACACAGATACGCAGTATTTT
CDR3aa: CASTNTDTQYF

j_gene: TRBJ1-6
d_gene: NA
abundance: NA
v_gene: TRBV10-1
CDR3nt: TGCGCCAGCAGTGAAGGAGATCCGGAGAATTCACCCCTCCACTTT
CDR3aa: CASSEGDPENSPLHF

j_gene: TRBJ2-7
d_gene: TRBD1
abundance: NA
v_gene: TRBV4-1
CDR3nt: TGCGCCAGCAGCCTCGGACAGGGCCCCTACGAGCAGTACTTC
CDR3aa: CASSLGQGPYEQYF

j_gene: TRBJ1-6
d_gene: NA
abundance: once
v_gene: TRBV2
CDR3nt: TGTGCCAGCAGTGAAAAAAGGGGAACGGCTGACTATTCACCCCTCCACTTT
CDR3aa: CASSEKRGTADYSPLHF

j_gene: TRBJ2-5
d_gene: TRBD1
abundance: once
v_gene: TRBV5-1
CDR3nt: TGCGCCAGCAGACAGGGGGCAGGCGAGACCCAGTACTTC
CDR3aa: CASRQGAGETQYF

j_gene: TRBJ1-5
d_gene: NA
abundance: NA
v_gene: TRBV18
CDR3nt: TGTGCCAGCTCACCACCAGGGAGGATGAGTCAGCCCCAGCATTTT
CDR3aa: CASSPPGRMSQPQHF

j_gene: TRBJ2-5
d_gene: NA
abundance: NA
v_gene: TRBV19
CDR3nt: TGTGCCAGTAGTATAACCTGGGACAATCGACAAGAGACCCAGTACTTC
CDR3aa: CASSITWDNRQETQYF

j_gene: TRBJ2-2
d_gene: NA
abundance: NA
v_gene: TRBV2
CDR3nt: TGTGCCAGCAGTATTCTTGGGACTCGCACCGGGGAGCTGTTTTTT
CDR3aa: CASSILGTRTGELFF

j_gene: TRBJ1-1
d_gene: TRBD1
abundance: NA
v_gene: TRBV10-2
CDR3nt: TGCGCCAGCAGTCGGGACAGCTCTTCCGCTCAAGCTTTCTTT
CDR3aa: CASSRDSSSAQAFF

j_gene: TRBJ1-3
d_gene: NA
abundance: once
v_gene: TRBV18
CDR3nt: TGTGCCAGCTCACTTGAGAAGTTCTCTGGAAACACCATATATTTT
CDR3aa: CASSLEKFSGNTIYF

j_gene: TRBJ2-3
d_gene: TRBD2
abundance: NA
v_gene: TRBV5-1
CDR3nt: TGCGCCAGCAGCTTGGCCCCCTCTAGCGGGGGAGATACGCAGTATTTT
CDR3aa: CASSLAPSSGGDTQYF

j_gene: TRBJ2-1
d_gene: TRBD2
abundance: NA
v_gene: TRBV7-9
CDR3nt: TGTGCCAGCAGCCTCCCTAGCGGGGTTAACAATGAGCAGTTCTTC
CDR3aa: CASSLPSGVNNEQFF

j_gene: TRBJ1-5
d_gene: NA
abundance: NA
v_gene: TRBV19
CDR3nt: TGTGCCAGTAGTATCAGGGGACCGAGACACAATCAGCCCCAGCATTTT
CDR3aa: CASSIRGPRHNQPQHF

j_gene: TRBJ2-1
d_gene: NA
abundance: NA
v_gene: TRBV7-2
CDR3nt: TGTGCCAGCAGCTCTTTCCCTAGGGGGAGCGATGAGCAGTTCTTC
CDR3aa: CASSSFPRGSDEQFF

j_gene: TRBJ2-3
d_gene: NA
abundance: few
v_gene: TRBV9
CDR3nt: TGTGCCAGCAGCGCAAGCCCTAGCTCCTCTAGCACAGATACGCAGTATTTT
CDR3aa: CASSASPSSSSTDTQYF

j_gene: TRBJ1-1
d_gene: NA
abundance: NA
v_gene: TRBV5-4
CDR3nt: TGTGCCAGCAGCTTTTCGGTGACAGAAGAAGCTTTCTTT
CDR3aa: CASSFSVTEEAFF

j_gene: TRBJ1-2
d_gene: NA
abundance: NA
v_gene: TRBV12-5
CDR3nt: TGTGCTAGTGGTTTGACCAGGGGTAGATGGGATGGCTACACCTTC
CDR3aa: CASGLTRGRWDGYTF

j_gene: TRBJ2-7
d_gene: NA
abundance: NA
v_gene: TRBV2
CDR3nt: TGTGCCAGCAGTTCCCTCGACGAGCAGTACTTC
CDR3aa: CASSSLDEQYF

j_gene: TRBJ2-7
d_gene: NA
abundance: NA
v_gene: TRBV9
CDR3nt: TGTGCCAGCAGCGTAGAACTGGAGGGCTACGAGCAGTACTTC
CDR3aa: CASSVELEGYEQYF

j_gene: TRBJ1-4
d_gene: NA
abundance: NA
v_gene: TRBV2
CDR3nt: TGTGCCACTGGCCGGGAGACTAATGAAAAACTGTTTTTT
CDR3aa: CATGRETNEKLFF